This T cell receptor (beta chain) stems from a study of chemoradiotherapy in HPV16-positive cancers. Overall study results and limits: Candidate HPV-specific clones and E7-related TCR motifs grew in tumor during treatment. Only a couple of HPV16-positive patients supplied the functional HPV-specificity definition.

Repertoires were sampled repeatedly during chemoradiotherapy. Germline lookup yields CDR1 SGDLS and CDR2 YYNGEE. The CDR3 is 16 amino acids. J lost 3 bases, V lost 4 bases, and 7 bases had no gene match. Concerning this clone: Its antigen is still unknown.

Generated by immunoSEQ multiplex PCR, the TCRdb table keeps only in-frame clones and is missing some. The table shows about 14,000 clones, with approximately 91% occurring only once. The chain couples TRBV9 to TRBJ2-2, with 9 bases identical to TRBD1. This sequence was found in a human donor with HPV-associated anogenital cancer. Material: blood, obtained from a patient who underwent chemoradiotherapy. CDR3 loop: CASSISGTGYTGELFF. The CDR3 bases are TGTGCCAGCAGCATATCCGGGACAGGGTACACCGGGGAGCTGTTTTTT.